These 31 T cell receptor beta chains share one sample of origin, sequenced in a study of T-cell memory formation after mild COVID-19. Each CDR3 protein gets one entry after TCRdb re-called the 5' RACE reads with MiXCR. The data show a few hundred thousand distinct CDR3 sequences, with approximately 15% seen just once and 21% held by the top ten. The sequenced sample was PBMCs or a T cell subset sorted from them (not recorded which). These receptors were obtained from a man between 18 and 35 years old who had mild COVID-19 (a few samples of this study predate the infection). Cell type and time point are not known.

Concerning this clonotype itself: One junction end does not reproduce the germline sequence, and a read error may be involved. The genes are TRBV7-9 and TRBJ1-1; D unresolved. The CDR3 extends over 15 amino acids. Germline loops: CDR1 SEHNR, CDR2 FQNEAQ (reference sequence). CDR3: CASSLAQGPNTEASF. The CDR3 nucleotides read TGTGCCAGCAGCTTAGCGCAAGGTCCGAACACTGAAGCTTCCTTT. Filled out from reference TRBV7-9 and TRBJ1-1, the complete variable domain reads DTGVSQNPRHKITKRGQNVTFRCDPISEHNRLYWYRQTLGQGPEFLTYFQNEAQLEKSRLLSDRFSAERPKGSFSTLEIQRTEQGDSAMYLCASSLAQGPNTEASFGQGTRLTVV.

This clonotype was seen a handful of times. The chain is built from TRBV28 and TRBJ1-6; TRBD1 is a possible D gene (5 bases). Germline-derived CDR1 and CDR2 are MDHEN and SYDVKM. The V and J ends lost 5 bases and 3 bases respectively, with 8 bases between them. CDR3 length: 14 residues. For the CDR3, the DNA is TGTGCCAGCAGTCCCGGGGGCTATAATTCACCCCTCCACTTT. Its translation is CASSPGGYNSPLHF.

V usage is TRBV12-3 or TRBV12-4 and J usage is TRBJ2-7; 8 nucleotides line up with TRBD1. This CDR3 is built from 12 residues. After removal of 6 bases from V and 7 bases from J, the junction contained 5 bases not matched to a gene. In nucleotides, the CDR3 is TGTGCCAGCAGCCCCGGACAGGGAGAGCAGTACTTC. This gives the protein CASSPGQGEQYF.

This clonotype turned up a few times. The rearrangement uses TRBV4-1 and TRBJ2-2; D might be TRBD2 (7 bases). Trimming took 4 bases from V and 7 from J, leaving 16 bases between them. Germline-derived CDR1 and CDR2 are MGHRA and YSYEKL. The CDR3 runs to 15 residues. CDR3 nucleotide sequence: TGCGCCAGCAGCCCAGAGCCGGGGGGCGACGGGGAGCTGTTTTTT. Translation: CASSPEPGGDGELFF.

The chain recombines TRBV7-9 with TRBJ1-6; TRBD1 aligns across 7 bases. There are 14 residues in the CDR3. Germline V gene sequence: CDR1 SEHNR, CDR2 FQNEAQ (reference sequence). V shed 1 base, J shed 10 bases, and the junction held 4 bases outside the gene matches. The chain's CDR3 is CASSLVQGDSPLHF. The CDR3 DNA sequence: TGTGCCAGCAGCTTAGTTCAGGGGGACTCACCCCTCCACTTT.

The chain carries TRBV7-2 and TRBJ2-7; no firm D call. Germline V lookup: CDR1 SGHTA, CDR2 FQGNSA. The CDR3 totals 16 residues. Between the trimmed V and J ends, which lost 2 bases and 0 bases, there was a span of 14 bases. The CDR3 spells CASSLRRSGSSYEQYF. CDR3 nucleotides: TGTGCCAGCAGCTTAAGAAGGTCGGGTTCCTCCTACGAGCAGTACTTC. Full variable domain (missing parts from reference TRBV7-2 and TRBJ2-7): GAGVSQSPSNKVTEKGKDVELRCDPISGHTALYWYRQSLGQGLEFLIYFQGNSAPDKSGLPSDRFSAERTGGSVSTLTIQRTQQEDSAVYLCASSLRRSGSSYEQYFGPGTRLTVT.

This clonotype was seen only a few times. The chain carries TRBV6-2 or TRBV6-3 and TRBJ2-7; TRBD1 aligns across 7 bases. The CDR3 covers 14 residues. Germline V gives CDR1 MNHEY, CDR2 SVGEGT. J gave up 7 bases and V 4 bases, and 10 bases lay outside the gene matches. CDR3 loop: CASSLQGTVGEQYV. CDR3 bases: TGTGCCAGCAGTTTACAGGGGACCGTGGGGGAGCAGTACGTC.

This clonotype was observed a handful of times. The rearrangement joins TRBV27 to TRBJ2-7, with D possibly called TRBD1 or TRBD2 (7 bases each). This CDR3 is 16 amino acids long. The V end lost 5 bases, the J end lost 2 bases, and 19 bases lay between the germline ends. CDR1 and CDR2 (germline): MNHEY, SMNVEV (reference sequence). The CDR3 DNA is TGTGCCAGCAGTCCAGGGGGGCGGGGGTCTACCTACGAGCAGTACTTC. It is translated as CASSPGGRGSTYEQYF.

This sequence joins TRBV2 and TRBJ1-2; 7 bases align to TRBD1. V shed 9 bases and J 4 bases; nucleotides not matched to a gene: 5. CDR1 is SNHLY, CDR2 FYNNEI, per germline. The CDR3 covers 12 residues. Written as DNA, the CDR3 is TGTGCCAGTATTGACAGGGCCTATGGCTACACCTTC. It yields the protein CASIDRAYGYTF.

The table lists this clonotype with a few counts. The chain has TRBV4-1 and TRBJ2-2; D possibly corresponds to TRBD1 (5 bases). Trimming shortened V by 4 bases and J by 7 bases, and 13 bases separated the two germline ends. Germline assignment: CDR1 MGHRA and CDR2 YSYEKL. The CDR3 is 14 residues long. CDR3 nucleotides: TGCGCCAGCAGCCGTGCAGGGTGGGGCGGGGAGCTGTTTTTT. Translation: CASSRAGWGGELFF.

The genes are TRBV5-1 and TRBJ2-3, with 9 positions matching TRBD1. Germline V lookup: CDR1 SGHRS, CDR2 YFSETQ. The CDR3 loop spans 17 amino acids. The V gene end was trimmed by 4 bases and the J gene end by 2 bases; junction bases not matched to a gene: 11. DNA of the CDR3: TGCGCCAGCAGCCTGTCCCGGGACAGGGTCGCCACAGATACGCAGTATTTT. It yields the protein CASSLSRDRVATDTQYF.

The chain has TRBV5-1 and TRBJ2-1, with D tentatively TRBD2 (5 bases). CDR3 length equals 13 residues. Germline CDR1 is SGHRS and CDR2 is YFSETQ. V was pared by 4 bases and J by 13 bases, with 18 bases between. CDR3 nucleotides: TGCGCCAGCAGCGTGACCCTTTTGGGAGAACAGTTCTTC. Translation: CASSVTLLGEQFF.

This clonotype was picked up a small number of times. The chain couples TRBV5-4 to TRBJ2-3; D is perhaps TRBD2 (6 bases). V dropped 4 bases and J dropped 1 base, with 10 bases sitting between them. The CDR3 spans 14 residues. Germline values: CDR1 SGHNT, CDR2 YYREEE (reference sequence). The CDR3 DNA sequence: TGTGCCAGCAGCAAAATAGCGGGCACAGATACGCAGTATTTT. This codes for CASSKIAGTDTQYF.

The chain has TRBV3-1 and TRBJ1-1; D not resolved. Germline values: CDR1 LGHDT, CDR2 YNNKEL (reference sequence). The CDR3 extends over 13 amino acids. V was trimmed by 3 bases and J by 1 base, leaving 6 bases between them. The DNA of the CDR3 is TGTGCCAGCAGCCACCAGCCGAACACTGAAGCTTTCTTT. As protein: CASSHQPNTEAFF.

V usage is TRBV28 and J usage is TRBJ1-2; TRBD1 matches at 8 bases. This CDR3 contains 14 residues. CDR1 MDHEN and CDR2 SYDVKM come from the germline V gene. After removal of 5 bases from V and 7 bases from J, the junction contained 9 bases not matched to a gene. CDR3 amino acids: CASSPADRVGGYTF. As DNA, the CDR3 is TGTGCCAGCAGTCCGGCGGACAGGGTGGGTGGCTACACCTTC.

This clonotype occurred many times. The rearrangement uses TRBV7-2 and TRBJ1-1; 7 bases are shared with TRBD1. Trimming removed 5 bases from V and 1 base from J; junction bases left unmatched: 7. Germline V CDR1 and CDR2: SGHTA, FQGNSA. CDR3 length: 15 amino acids. DNA for the CDR3: TGTGCCAGCAGCCCCTGGACAGGAAGGAACACTGAAGCTTTCTTT. Translated: CASSPWTGRNTEAFF.

The genes are TRBV4-2 and TRBJ2-2, with D possibly matching TRBD2 (5 bases). The CDR3 has 13 amino acids. V was pared by 0 bases and J by 6 bases, with 5 bases between. Germline CDR1 and CDR2: LGHNA and YNFKEQ. CDR3 amino acids: CASSQERAGELFF. The CDR3 bases are TGTGCCAGCAGCCAAGAGAGGGCCGGGGAGCTGTTTTTT.

This clonotype was observed a single time. The V and J genes are TRBV10-3 and TRBJ2-7, with D uncertain. V lost 3 bases, J lost 3 bases, and 6 bases lay in between. The germline gives CDR1 ENHRY, CDR2 SYGVKD. The CDR3 has 12 residues. The CDR3 DNA reads TGTGCCATCAGTGACGGCCGCTACGAGCAGTACTTC. Its protein is CAISDGRYEQYF.

The rearrangement links TRBV7-6 to TRBJ2-6; D not certain. The CDR3 runs 17 residues. The germline V and J ends were trimmed by 5 bases and 0 bases, with 14 bases remaining between them. From germline, CDR1 is SGHVS and CDR2 FNYEAQ. As DNA, the CDR3 is TGTGCCAGCAGCCACGGATCCATAGGCTCTGGGGCCAACGTCCTGACTTTC. This encodes CASSHGSIGSGANVLTF.

The chain uses TRBV7-2 and TRBJ2-1; unclear D gene. The V gene's germline CDR1 is SGHTA and CDR2 FQGNSA. The CDR3 is made up of 14 amino acids. V gave up 3 bases and J gave up 7 bases, with 13 bases separating them. CDR3 in amino acids: CASSFGPQGNEQFF. Written as DNA, the CDR3 is TGTGCCAGCAGCTTCGGACCCCAAGGGAATGAGCAGTTCTTC.

There are many counts of this clonotype. The rearrangement joins TRBV25-1 to TRBJ2-7; tentatively, D is TRBD2 (5 bases). Germline assignment: CDR1 MGHDK and CDR2 SYGVNS. CDR3 length: 11 amino acids. V dropped 5 bases and J dropped 9 bases, with 11 bases sitting between them. CDR3 protein: CASSSGIGQYF. The CDR3 DNA reads as TGTGCCAGCAGTTCGGGGATTGGGCAGTACTTC.

There are a few counts of this clonotype. The chain couples TRBV6-1 to TRBJ2-7, with 7 bases matching TRBD1. CDR1 is MNHNS and CDR2 is SASEGT in the germline V gene. J lost 0 bases, V lost 4 bases, and 6 bases had no gene match. The CDR3 is 15 residues long. This CDR3 is CASSATGASSYEQYV. The CDR3 DNA is TGTGCCAGCAGTGCCACAGGGGCCTCCTCCTACGAGCAGTACGTC.

The V gene is TRBV5-1, the J gene TRBJ1-1, with D possibly TRBD1 on 6 matching bases. The CDR3 sequence is 14 residues long. The germline V and J ends were trimmed by 5 bases and 2 bases, with 13 bases remaining between them. Looked up from germline, CDR1 is SGHRS and CDR2 is YFSETQ. The CDR3 nucleotides are TGCGCCAGCAGGCTGACAGGCGGTAACACTGAAGCTTTCTTT. Protein sequence: CASRLTGGNTEAFF.

The J gene is TRBJ1-6, the V gene TRBV27, with 10 bases aligning to TRBD1. Losses at the gene ends were 6 bases for V and 10 bases for J; bases not matched to a gene: 12. This CDR3 comprises 16 residues. Germline assignment: CDR1 MNHEY and CDR2 SMNVEV (reference sequence). Here the CDR3 DNA reads TGTGCCAGCAGAAGGACCCCGGGACAGGGGTTCTCACCCCTCCACTTT. This translates into CASRRTPGQGFSPLHF.

The rearrangement uses TRBV20-1 and TRBJ2-5; D is unresolved. The germline V gene encodes CDR1 DFQATT and CDR2 SNEGSKA (reference sequence). The CDR3 sequence is 14 residues long. V lost 0 bases, J lost 8 bases, and 16 bases lay in between. CDR3 in amino acids: CSARDGVSQGTQYF. CDR3 nucleotide sequence: TGCAGTGCTAGAGATGGGGTCAGCCAAGGAACCCAGTACTTC.

J is TRBJ1-1 and V is TRBV14, with a possible D match to TRBD1 (5 bases). This CDR3 is built from 12 residues. Trimming removed 4 bases at V and 7 bases at J, with 10 bases between. Germline CDR1 and CDR2: SGHDN and FVKESK. The CDR3 sequence is CASSLRDGEAFF. The DNA for the CDR3 is TGTGCCAGCAGCCTCCGGGACGGTGAAGCTTTCTTT.

This clonotype was found many times. The chain couples TRBV25-1 to TRBJ2-3, with D unresolved. The CDR3 consists of 15 residues. The germline CDR1 and CDR2 sequences are MGHDK and SYGVNS. Trimming removed 3 bases from V and 2 bases from J, with 12 bases in between. The CDR3: CASSEWSEFTDTQYF. DNA for the CDR3: TGTGCCAGCAGTGAGTGGTCAGAGTTCACAGATACGCAGTATTTT.

The rearrangement uses TRBV13 and TRBJ2-2, with a tentative D call TRBD1 (6 bases). The length of the CDR3 is 17 residues. V was pared by 3 bases and J by 4 bases, with 18 bases between. The germline V gene encodes CDR1 PRHDT and CDR2 FYEKMQ (reference sequence). The chain's CDR3 is CASSFRSYQGSTGELFF. The DNA for the CDR3 is TGTGCCAGCAGCTTCCGGTCATACCAGGGGAGCACCGGGGAGCTGTTTTTT.

This clonotype was recorded at least ten times. The chain has TRBV4-1 and TRBJ2-7; 11 bases agree with TRBD1. The V and J ends lost 4 bases and 5 bases, in that order; junction bases with no gene match: 13. The CDR3 runs 17 residues. Germline assignment: CDR1 MGHRA and CDR2 YSYEKL. CDR3 amino acids: CASSLKTARDRGNEQYF. DNA of the CDR3: TGCGCCAGCAGCCTCAAGACCGCCCGGGACAGGGGGAACGAGCAGTACTTC.

The CDR3 nucleotides are TGTGCCAGCAGCCCCCGAGGGGTAGCGGGGGGGTATGCAGATACGCAGTATTTT. It specifies CASSPRGVAGGYADTQYF. The chain couples TRBV9 to TRBJ2-3; 11 bases are a match to TRBD2. Germline V gives CDR1 SGDLS, CDR2 YYNGEE. CDR3 length equals 18 residues. V trimming: 4 bases; J trimming: 4 bases; junction bases outside the gene matches: 14.

V gene TRBV9 combines with J gene TRBJ2-1; 10 bases align to TRBD1. The germline gives CDR1 SGDLS, CDR2 YYNGEE. The CDR3 has 15 residues. CDR3 nucleotides: TGTGAACCGGGACAGGGGCTTTATCCCTGGGATGAGCAGTTCTTC. Its protein is CEPGQGLYPWDEQFF.